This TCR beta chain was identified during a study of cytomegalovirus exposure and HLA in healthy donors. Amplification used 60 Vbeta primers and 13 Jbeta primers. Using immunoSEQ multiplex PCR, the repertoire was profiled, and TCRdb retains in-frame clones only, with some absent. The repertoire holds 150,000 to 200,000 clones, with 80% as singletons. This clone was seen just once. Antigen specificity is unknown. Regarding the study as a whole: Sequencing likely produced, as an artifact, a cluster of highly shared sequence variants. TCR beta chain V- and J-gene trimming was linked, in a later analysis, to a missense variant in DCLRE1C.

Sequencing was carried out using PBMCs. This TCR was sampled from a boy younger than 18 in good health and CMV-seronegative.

CDR3 sequence: CASSRQYQETQYF. CDR3 DNA sequence: TGTGCCAGCAGTAGACAGTACCAAGAGACCCAGTACTTC. The chain joins TRBV6-1 to TRBJ2-5; D possibly corresponds to TRBD1 (5 bases). Per the germline V gene, CDR1 is MNHNS and CDR2 is SASEGT. Trimming stripped 5 bases from V and 0 bases from J, with 7 bases between. The CDR3 is 13 residues long.